These 2 T cell receptor beta chains were all obtained from the same sample, sequenced in a study of T cell responses to AZD1222 COVID-19 vaccine. Repertoires were generated with immunoSEQ multiplex PCR, while TCRdb's copy carries only in-frame clones and drops some. The table includes 160,000 or so clones, more than 80% detected once. This sample comprised peripheral blood, obtained on day 0 of AZD1222 vaccination. These receptors originate from an adult in good health.

This rearrangement joins TRBV28 to TRBJ2-7, with D maybe TRBD2 (6 bases). The V end was cut by 3 bases, the J end by 0 bases, with 18 bases between. The CDR3 extends over 17 amino acids. Looked up from germline, CDR1 is MDHEN and CDR2 is SYDVKM. This CDR3 reads CASSLVAGILSSYEQYF. Here the CDR3 DNA reads TGTGCCAGCAGTTTGGTCGCGGGGATTTTAAGCTCCTACGAGCAGTACTTC.

This clone occurred once. The chain joins TRBV5-1 to TRBJ2-1, with 14 bases identical to TRBD2. The CDR3 has 19 amino acids. Germline trimming cut 3 bases from V and 0 bases from J; bases unmatched to any gene: 8. In germline, CDR1 is SGHRS, CDR2 YFSETQ. CDR3 protein: CASSSGTSGSPISYNEQFF. CDR3 DNA: TGCGCCAGCAGCTCCGGGACTAGCGGGAGCCCCATCTCCTACAATGAGCAGTTCTTC.